Shown below are 26 T cell receptor beta chains from a single sample sequenced in a study of T-cell reconstitution after alpha-beta-depleted transplantation in children. Preparation of the TCRbeta library used unique molecular identifiers. TCRdb itself ran the PCR reads through MiXCR, one entry per CDR3 protein. This table holds 700,000 to 950,000 distinct CDR3 sequences, roughly 15% found once. The sequenced sample was PBMCs, mostly from graft donor cells, obtained 360 days after TCRalphabeta/CD19-depleted stem cell transplant. These receptors all come from a male patient aged 10 to 17 who had a stem cell transplant for acute lymphoblastic leukemia, so the T cells may come from the graft donor.

The gene calls are TRBV7-6 and TRBJ2-7; D uncertain. From germline, CDR1 is SGHVS and CDR2 FNYEAQ. The CDR3 consists of 14 residues. Trimming shortened V by 0 bases and J by 6 bases, and 12 bases separated the two germline ends. This CDR3 is CASSLALRPGEQYF. Here the CDR3 DNA reads TGTGCCAGCAGCTTAGCACTTAGGCCGGGCGAGCAGTACTTC. The whole variable domain, filled in from reference TRBV7-6 and TRBJ2-7, reads GAGVSQSPRYKVTKRGQDVALRCDPISGHVSLYWYRQALGQGPEFLTYFNYEAQQDKSGLPNDRFSAERPEGSISTLTIQRTEQRDSAMYRCASSLALRPGEQYFGPGTRLTVT.

V and J are TRBV24-1 and TRBJ2-7; D may be TRBD2 (6 bases). Trimming took 4 bases from V and 4 from J, leaving 13 bases between them. This CDR3 has 14 amino acids. Germline loops: CDR1 KGHDR, CDR2 SFDVKD. CDR3 in DNA: TGTGCCACCAGTGAACCCGGGACTTCTTACGAGCAGTACTTC. Residues: CATSEPGTSYEQYF.

This clonotype appeared many times. The chain links TRBV12-3 or TRBV12-4 to TRBJ2-2; D possibly corresponds to TRBD2 (6 bases). The CDR3 has 15 residues. V lost 6 bases to trimming and J lost 1 base, with 12 bases between them. The CDR3 bases are TGTGCCAGCAGCTCGGGAGAGCTGAACACCGGGGAGCTGTTTTTT. This encodes CASSSGELNTGELFF.

J is TRBJ2-3 and V is TRBV18; 10 nucleotides line up with TRBD1. CDR1 KGHSH and CDR2 LQKENI come from the germline V gene. The CDR3 is 16 residues long. V trimming: 0 bases; J trimming: 5 bases; junction bases outside the gene matches: 5. The DNA of the CDR3 is TGTGCCAGCTCACCACCGGGACAGGGGAGGAGAGATACGCAGTATTTT. It yields the protein CASSPPGQGRRDTQYF.

The chain has TRBV7-6 and TRBJ2-7; 11 bases are shared with TRBD1. V shed 0 bases, J shed 5 bases, and the junction held 3 bases outside the gene matches. The CDR3 is 15 amino acids. Germline V gives CDR1 SGHVS, CDR2 FNYEAQ. The CDR3 coding sequence is TGTGCCAGCAGCTTAGCCTGGACAGGGGGCGACGAGCAGTACTTC. It translates to CASSLAWTGGDEQYF.

This CDR3 is CASSQVREPQYF. CDR3 nucleotide sequence: TGCGCCAGCAGCCAAGTCCGAGAGCCGCAGTATTTT. This rearrangement joins TRBV4-1 to TRBJ2-3; D is undetermined. The V and J ends lost 1 base and 10 bases respectively, with 9 bases between them. Germline-derived CDR1 and CDR2 are MGHRA and YSYEKL. The CDR3 has 12 residues.

This clonotype occurred a few times. V is TRBV4-2 and J is TRBJ2-1; D is possibly TRBD1 (6 bases). The CDR3 is 18 amino acids. The V end was cut by 0 bases, the J end by 5 bases, with 20 bases between. From germline, CDR1 is LGHNA and CDR2 YNFKEQ. CDR3 sequence (DNA): TGTGCCAGCAGCCAAGATAGATTCTATAACAGGGAACACAATGAGCAGTTCTTC. Amino acids: CASSQDRFYNREHNEQFF.

This clonotype has only a few counts. This chain joins TRBV4-1 and TRBJ2-7, with D tentatively TRBD2 (6 bases). In germline, CDR1 is MGHRA, CDR2 YSYEKL. Trimming removed 4 bases at V and 1 base at J, with 11 bases between. The CDR3 sequence is 14 residues long. This chain's CDR3 is CASSLRDVSYEQYF. For the CDR3, the DNA is TGCGCCAGCAGCCTGCGGGACGTGTCCTACGAGCAGTACTTC.

This clonotype turned up a few times. This chain joins TRBV13 and TRBJ1-1; 7 positions match TRBD1. The CDR3 is 17 residues long. The V segment lost 0 bases and the J segment 6 bases; nucleotides outside the gene matches: 13. The germline V gene encodes CDR1 PRHDT and CDR2 FYEKMQ (reference sequence). The CDR3 DNA reads TGTGCCAGCAGCTTAGGGCTAGACAGGGAAGGTTCCGCTGAAGCTTTCTTT. This codes for CASSLGLDREGSAEAFF.

This clonotype appeared a few times. This CDR3 is CASSPPGTGSGNTIYF. For the CDR3, the DNA is TGTGCCAGCAGTCCGCCTGGGACGGGCTCTGGAAACACCATATATTTT. This chain links TRBV12-3 or TRBV12-4 with TRBJ1-3; possible D gene TRBD1, 5 bases. Trimming shortened V by 5 bases and J by 0 bases, and 14 bases separated the two germline ends. The CDR3 sequence is 16 residues long.

This clonotype showed up just a few times. The chain links TRBV9 to TRBJ2-3; D gene unclear. V was cut by 4 bases and J by 0 bases, with 6 bases left in between. Germline V gives CDR1 SGDLS, CDR2 YYNGEE. This CDR3 has 13 residues. As DNA, the CDR3 is TGTGCCAGCAGCATCAGCAGCACAGATACGCAGTATTTT. Its translation is CASSISSTDTQYF.

The sample holds many counts of this clonotype. This sequence joins TRBV12-3 or TRBV12-4 and TRBJ1-5; D is unresolved. The V gene lost 3 bases and the J gene lost 5 bases, with 14 bases spanning the gap. CDR3 size: 15 residues. In DNA form, the CDR3 reads TGTGCCAGCAGTTTTGGACCCATGGACGATCAGCCCCAGCATTTT. Protein: CASSFGPMDDQPQHF.

This clonotype was seen only a few times. The genes are TRBV5-1 and TRBJ2-7, with 12 bases identical to TRBD2. The CDR3 has 16 residues. Germline trimming cut 4 bases from V and 0 bases from J; bases unmatched to any gene: 5. In germline, CDR1 is SGHRS, CDR2 YFSETQ. CDR3 sequence (DNA): TGCGCCAGCAGCGTGGGACTAGCGGGTTCCTCCTACGAGCAGTACTTC. Translating it yields CASSVGLAGSSYEQYF.

The chain combines TRBV14 with TRBJ2-7, with no clear D. This CDR3 region has 14 residues. Trimming took 0 bases from V and 2 from J, leaving 8 bases between them. CDR1 and CDR2 from the germline V gene are SGHDN and FVKESK. CDR3 residues: CASSQEDPPYEQYF. The CDR3 DNA is TGTGCCAGCAGCCAAGAAGACCCGCCCTACGAGCAGTACTTC.

This clonotype was counted at least ten times. The V and J genes are TRBV7-3 and TRBJ2-3; 7 bases line up with TRBD1. Germline CDR1 SGHTA, CDR2 FQGTGA. V dropped 0 bases and J dropped 2; count of bases not matched to a gene: 8. CDR3 length: 17 amino acids. Here the CDR3 DNA reads TGTGCCAGCAGCTTAACCGAAGGGGACAGAGACACAGATACGCAGTATTTT. Amino acid sequence: CASSLTEGDRDTDTQYF.

This clonotype has more than one count but fewer than ten. V and J are TRBV7-3 and TRBJ2-1, with D tentatively TRBD1 or TRBD2 (7 bases each). There are 14 residues in the CDR3. CDR1 SGHTA and CDR2 FQGTGA come from the germline V gene. V was shortened by 2 bases and J by 10 bases, with 15 bases between the two germline ends. The chain's CDR3 is CASSLGRGDSEQFF. The CDR3 DNA is TGTGCCAGCAGCTTAGGGAGGGGGGACAGCGAGCAGTTCTTC.

This clonotype turned up a few times. The chain has TRBV10-3 and TRBJ2-1; TRBD1 matches at 11 bases. Looked up from germline, CDR1 is ENHRY and CDR2 is SYGVKD. CDR3 size: 14 residues. After removal of 9 bases from V and 4 bases from J, the junction contained 5 bases not matched to a gene. For the CDR3, the DNA is TGTGCCATAAAAGGGACAGGGGGGTACAATGAGCAGTTCTTC. Translation gives CAIKGTGGYNEQFF.

The genes are TRBV20-1 and TRBJ2-2; D unclear. Germline CDR1 DFQATT, CDR2 SNEGSKA (reference sequence). The CDR3 covers 15 residues. The V gene lost 3 bases and the J gene lost 5 bases, with 16 bases spanning the gap. CDR3 nucleotides: TGCAGTGCTAGTAAGGGCCTACGAGGAACCGGGGAGCTGTTTTTT. Residues: CSASKGLRGTGELFF.

This clonotype was picked up a small number of times. The rearrangement joins TRBV20-1 to TRBJ2-3; D unclear. The CDR3 is made up of 15 amino acids. Germline V gives CDR1 DFQATT, CDR2 SNEGSKA (reference sequence). The ends were cut back, 0 bases at V and 1 base at J, with 11 bases in the middle. This CDR3 is CSARDLVLGTDTQYF. CDR3 DNA sequence: TGCAGTGCTAGAGATCTCGTGCTCGGCACAGATACGCAGTATTTT.

The chain is built from TRBV5-4 and TRBJ1-5; a weak D match, TRBD1 (5 bases). CDR3 size: 13 residues. Germline CDR1 reads SGHNT; CDR2 reads YYREEE (reference sequence). Trimming left V 4 bases short and J 4 bases short, with 9 bases between. The CDR3: CASSLGENQPQHF. The DNA for the CDR3 is TGTGCCAGCAGCCTGGGGGAGAATCAGCCCCAGCATTTT. The variable domain in full, completed from reference TRBV5-4 and TRBJ1-5, reads ETGVTQSPTHLIKTRGQQVTLRCSSQSGHNTVSWYQQALGQGPQFIFQYYREEENGRGNFPPRFSGLQFPNYSSELNVNALELDDSALYLCASSLGENQPQHFGDGTRLSIL.

This clonotype was detected a few times. The CDR3, as DNA: TGTGCCACCAGCAGAGATCGGGAGGGCCCTCGAGGGGAGACCCAGTACTTC. It is translated as CATSRDREGPRGETQYF. The chain uses TRBV15 and TRBJ2-5; 8 nucleotides align to TRBD2. The trim removed 0 bases at V and 5 bases at J, leaving 11 bases unmatched. Germline assignment: CDR1 LNHNV and CDR2 YYDKDF (reference sequence). The CDR3 contains 17 residues.

V is TRBV10-3 and J is TRBJ2-5; D is possibly TRBD2 (6 bases). Deletions cut 0 bases from V and 0 bases from J, with 11 bases between. Germline V CDR1 and CDR2: ENHRY, SYGVKD. The CDR3 runs 16 residues. The CDR3 loop reads CAISESERAYQETQYF. DNA of the CDR3: TGTGCCATCAGTGAGTCGGAGCGGGCCTACCAAGAGACCCAGTACTTC.

This sequence joins TRBV20-1 and TRBJ2-7, with D unresolved. Germline CDR1 DFQATT, CDR2 SNEGSKA (reference sequence). Trimming pared 0 bases from V and 2 bases from J, leaving 14 bases between. The CDR3 has 15 residues. CDR3: CSARDSQAPTYEQYF. As DNA, the CDR3 is TGCAGTGCTAGAGATTCTCAGGCGCCCACCTACGAGCAGTACTTC.

The table lists this clonotype with a few counts. The chain employs TRBV9 and TRBJ1-2; D not resolved. This CDR3 has 16 amino acids. V lost 0 bases to trimming and J lost 0 bases, with 12 bases between them. Germline V gene sequence: CDR1 SGDLS, CDR2 YYNGEE. The DNA of the CDR3 is TGTGCCAGCAGCGTAGATAGAGATAACCCTAACTATGGCTACACCTTC. Protein: CASSVDRDNPNYGYTF.

This rearrangement joins TRBV7-3 to TRBJ2-1; the D gene is possibly TRBD2 (6 bases). Germline values: CDR1 SGHTA, CDR2 FQGTGA. Trimming took 6 bases from V and 13 from J, leaving 22 bases between them. CDR3 length equals 14 residues. The CDR3 sequence is CASRSGEFKGGQFF. In DNA, the CDR3 is TGTGCCAGCAGGTCGGGGGAGTTCAAGGGTGGTCAGTTCTTC.

The table lists this clonotype with a few counts. V is TRBV30 and J is TRBJ2-1; tentatively, D is TRBD2 (7 bases). The V end lost 5 bases, the J end lost 8 bases, and 13 bases lay between the germline ends. The CDR3 extends over 12 amino acids. Germline-derived CDR1 and CDR2 are GTSNPN and SVGIG (reference sequence). As DNA, the CDR3 is TGTGCCTGGGCGGGGGCGGGGGATGAGCAGTTCTTC. Translating it yields CAWAGAGDEQFF.